This is a list of T cell receptor beta chains from one sample in a study of T-cell reconstitution after alpha-beta-depleted transplantation in children. TCRdb itself ran the PCR reads through MiXCR, one entry per CDR3 protein. The data show approximately 500,000 distinct CDR3 sequences, approximately 10% seen once. The material was PBMCs, obtained before TCRalphabeta/CD19-depleted stem cell transplant. The receptors derive from a child aged 2 to 10 with inherited bone marrow failure, due to receive a stem cell transplant. The conserved cysteine and the conserved F or W are not part of the CDR3 here. Each record gives: V gene, J gene, D gene, CDR3 protein. A D gene is named only where the DNA matches it firmly.

V: TRBV27; J: TRBJ2-1; D: NA; CDR3: ASTPRWTGGNEQF
V: TRBV29-1; J: TRBJ2-7; D: TRBD1; CDR3: SVEDRGSSYEQY
V: TRBV5-4; J: TRBJ2-3; D: TRBD2; CDR3: ASSRTGGSADTQY
V: TRBV27; J: TRBJ2-7; D: NA; CDR3: ASSDGPSSYEQY
V: TRBV20-1; J: TRBJ2-2; D: NA; CDR3: SASFAGPANTGELF
V: TRBV20-1; J: TRBJ2-1; D: TRBD2; CDR3: SVQHPGLAVNEQF
V: TRBV2; J: TRBJ2-1; D: NA; CDR3: AANSQGSYNEQF
V: TRBV27; J: TRBJ2-3; D: TRBD1; CDR3: ASSLSGQGADTRY
V: TRBV20-1; J: TRBJ1-5; D: NA; CDR3: SARDQGLYSNQPQH
V: TRBV20-1; J: TRBJ1-1; D: NA; CDR3: SASERKGATEAF
V: TRBV4-2; J: TRBJ2-3; D: TRBD1; CDR3: ASSLRDGTGGADTQY
V: TRBV28; J: TRBJ2-5; D: TRBD1; CDR3: ASSSRNQGAETQY
V: TRBV27; J: TRBJ2-7; D: TRBD2; CDR3: ASSLAGETYEQY
V: TRBV5-1; J: TRBJ1-2; D: NA; CDR3: ASSLASGGTVYGYT
V: TRBV7-2; J: TRBJ2-3; D: TRBD2; CDR3: ASSFQSAGADTQY
V: TRBV27; J: TRBJ2-1; D: TRBD2; CDR3: ASSYGTSGDNEQF